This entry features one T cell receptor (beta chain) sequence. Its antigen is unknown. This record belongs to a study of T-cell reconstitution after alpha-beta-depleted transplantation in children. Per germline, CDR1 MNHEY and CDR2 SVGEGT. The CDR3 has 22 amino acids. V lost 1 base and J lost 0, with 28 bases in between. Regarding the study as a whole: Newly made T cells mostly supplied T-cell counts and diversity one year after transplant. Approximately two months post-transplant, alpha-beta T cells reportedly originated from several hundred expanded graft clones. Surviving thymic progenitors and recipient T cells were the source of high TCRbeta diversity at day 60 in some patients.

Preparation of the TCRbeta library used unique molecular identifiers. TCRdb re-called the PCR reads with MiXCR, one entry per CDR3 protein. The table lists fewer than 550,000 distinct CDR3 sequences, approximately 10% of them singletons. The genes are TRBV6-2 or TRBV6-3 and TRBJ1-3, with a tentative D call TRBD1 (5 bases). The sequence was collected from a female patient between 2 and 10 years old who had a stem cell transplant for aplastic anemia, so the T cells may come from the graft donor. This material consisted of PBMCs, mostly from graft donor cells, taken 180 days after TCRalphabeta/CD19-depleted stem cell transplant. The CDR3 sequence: CASSYWGVVTVGIFLSGNTIYF. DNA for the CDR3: TGTGCCAGCAGTTACTGGGGGGTTGTTACAGTAGGAATTTTCCTCTCTGGAAACACCATATATTTT.